This entry describes one T cell receptor beta chain. V trimming: 8 bases; J trimming: 0 bases; junction bases outside the gene matches: 12. Germline-derived CDR1 and CDR2 are LGHNA and YSLEER. The CDR3 contains 16 residues. In the original analysis: Using reference gene primer amplification, nucleated cell counts were estimated. Clones were read by immunoSEQ multiplex PCR, and TCRdb kept only the in-frame ones, dropping some. V and J calls and clone size are as listed in that table; D and trimming were resolved from the DNA. The table has over 200,000 clones, approximately 79% seen once; the top ten hold around 5%. This sample is drawn from a study of blood T cell repertoires in COVID-19. Study as a whole: PBMCs, B-cell-depleted T cells, or T cells provided the cDNA or gDNA that made up the material.

The sample consisted of peripheral blood. This TCR derives from a human donor in a cohort sampled during active COVID-19. The J gene is TRBJ2-5, the V gene TRBV4-3; 7 bases match TRBD2. The CDR3 is CASASRLAGDQETQYF. The CDR3 nucleotides are TGCGCCAGCGCCTCGAGGCTGGCGGGAGACCAAGAGACCCAGTACTTC.